This T cell receptor beta chain was documented in a study of blood T cell repertoires in COVID-19. Overall study: Sources were T cells, B-cell-depleted T cells, or PBMCs; the material itself was cDNA or gDNA.

J lost 2 bases, V lost 7 bases, and 10 bases had no gene match. The CDR3 loop spans 16 amino acids. Germline V gene lookup returns CDR1 MNHNY and CDR2 SVGAGI (reference sequence). This clone was found a few times. Original data processing: Amplified reference gene primers provided the basis for estimating nucleated cell counts. Some clones are missing from TCRdb's copy, which holds only in-frame ones; the method was immunoSEQ multiplex PCR. V and J calls and clone size are as listed in that table; D and trimming were resolved from the DNA. Among about 110,000 clones listed, around 88% were seen once. The sequenced sample consisted of peripheral blood. The sequence was obtained from a man aged 50-60 years with active or convalescent COVID-19. The V gene is TRBV6-6, the J gene TRBJ1-2; 10 bases line up with TRBD1. This chain's CDR3 is CASTLSGQGGNYGYTF. DNA of the CDR3: TGTGCCAGCACCCTAAGCGGACAGGGGGGCAACTATGGCTACACCTTC.